This TCR beta chain was profiled in a study of spatial heterogeneity in lung cancer. The CDR3 sequence is 17 residues long. J lost 12 bases, V lost 4 bases, and 15 bases had no gene match. Germline CDR1 and CDR2: KGHDR and SFDVKD. This clonotype is termed medium-sized. Found in a library prepared for alpha chains, this beta chain is an off-target read, and its abundance has little meaning. Sample time point: sample taken at primary tumor resection. Unique molecular identifiers, one per molecule, were present on every TCR cDNA molecule. TCRdb fed the 5' RACE reads into MiXCR, producing one record per CDR3 protein. Among about 5,500 distinct CDR3 sequences listed, around 12% were seen once.

Material: lung tissue, obtained at surgery. The sequence was collected from a human donor with early-stage non-small cell lung cancer. The chain combines TRBV24-1 with TRBJ2-1, with 12 positions matching TRBD2. The CDR3 coding sequence is TGTGCCACCAGTGACCGAGCGACTAGCGGGAGATCTGGGGTGCAGTTCTTC. Translated, it gives CATSDRATSGRSGVQFF.